This T cell receptor beta chain is drawn from a study of OX40 agonist ivuxolimab in advanced cancers. In the study overall: Ivuxolimab, an agonistic anti-OX40 (CD134) antibody, was given to patients. A diagnosis of hepatocellular carcinoma, melanoma, renal cell or head and neck cancer was present in dose-escalation patients. Study-wide results and caveats: Among the lowest levels of clonal expansion were found in partial responders at 0.1-3.0 mg/kg.

Points on this clone: The antigen remains undetermined.

Sequenced by immunoSEQ multiplex PCR; TCRdb stores in-frame clones only, minus some. The repertoire has fewer than 60,000 clones, 88% of them found once; the top ten carry around 0.8%. Blood draws occurred at baseline, cycle 4 day 1, and cycle 7 day 1. The receptor was derived from an adult with an advanced solid tumor such as melanoma, head and neck, liver or kidney cancer. This sample comprised CD4+ or CD8+ T cells sorted from blood, obtained in a trial of the OX40 agonist ivuxolimab.

The CDR3 loop is CASSYWQGEDTQYF. CDR3 in DNA: TGTGCCAGCAGTTACTGGCAGGGTGAAGATACGCAGTATTTT. V and J are TRBV6-5 and TRBJ2-3, with D possibly being TRBD1 (5 bases). Per the germline V gene, CDR1 is MNHEY and CDR2 is SVGAGI. The CDR3 extends over 14 amino acids. V lost 1 base and J 5 bases, leaving 10 bases between the germline ends.